Listed below are T cell receptor beta chains from one sample, sequenced in a study of blood T cell repertoires in COVID-19. TCRdb's copy holds only in-frame clones and misses some; the assay was immunoSEQ multiplex PCR. The sample has roughly 95,000 clones; 75% to 95% are singletons. Specimen: peripheral blood. All receptors come from a woman aged 45 to 65 in a cohort sampled during active COVID-19. CDR3s include the opening cysteine and the closing phenylalanine or tryptophan. The D gene is left open where the match is weak. Only some rows state a clone size, as once, few, many or a class for expanded clones.

>.|.|TRBV27|TRBJ2-5
TGTGCCAGCAGTTTAGAGAAAAGGTGGAGGGGCCAAGAGACCCAGTACTTC
CASSLEKRWRGQETQYF
>.|.|TRBV19|TRBJ2-2
TGTGCCAGTAGTCCGGAATACGGGGGAACAAACACCGGGGAGCTGTTTTTT
CASSPEYGGTNTGELFF
>TRBD2|.|TRBV5-6|TRBJ2-3
TGTGCCAGCAGCTTTCTAGCGGGAGGGCCAGGAACAGATACGCAGTATTTT
CASSFLAGGPGTDTQYF
>.|.|TRBV2|TRBJ1-2
TGTGCCAGCAGTGAAAAACAGAATTATGGCTACACCTTC
CASSEKQNYGYTF
>TRBD1|.|TRBV12-3/TRBV12-4|TRBJ2-7
TGTGCCAGCAGTTCGGGACAGTCCTACGAGCAGTACTTC
CASSSGQSYEQYF
>.|once|TRBV3-1/TRBV3-2|TRBJ2-1
TGTGCCAGCAGCCAAGATGACGGGGTTGAGCAGTTCTTC
CASSQDDGVEQFF
>.|few|TRBV5-4|TRBJ1-2
TGTGCCAGCAGCTTGGATGGGGGGGTCGGTGGCTACACCTTC
CASSLDGGVGGYTF
>TRBD1|.|TRBV7-2|TRBJ2-1
TGTGCCAGCAGCCCTGACCGGGACAGGGGATTCTACAATGAGCAGTTCTTC
CASSPDRDRGFYNEQFF
>.|.|TRBV28|TRBJ1-5
TGTGCCAGCAGTACTCAGGGTCGTCATCAGCCCCAGCATTTT
CASSTQGRHQPQHF
>.|.|TRBV30|TRBJ1-1
TGTGCCTGGACCAGGGAAGGACAGTTTTTAATGAACACTGAAGCTTTCTTT
CAWTREGQFLMNTEAFF
>.|few|TRBV28|TRBJ2-1
TGTGCCAGCAGTTCCCTTCTAGGACAGACCTATAAGGTCTCCTACAATGAGCAGTTCTTC
CASSSLLGQTYKVSYNEQFF
>TRBD1|.|TRBV6-5|TRBJ2-2
TGTGCCAGCAAGGGGGCGGCGAACACCGGGGAGCTGTTTTTT
CASKGAANTGELFF
>TRBD2|.|TRBV2|TRBJ2-7
TGTGCCAGCAGGTCTAGCGGGTTCTCCTACGAGCAGTACTTC
CASRSSGFSYEQYF